These 32 T cell receptor beta chains came from one sample sequenced in a study of radiation and T cells in renal cell carcinoma. The assay was immunoSEQ multiplex PCR, and TCRdb's table has in-frame clones only and misses some. The data show 130,000 to 150,000 clones, about nine tenths seen once. Stated time point: baseline pretreatment blood. The treatment denotes: 15 Gy SBRT to primary tumor, nephrectomy 4 weeks later. Here the sequenced sample was blood, taken from a patient whose treatment included radiotherapy and nephrectomy. All receptors come from a woman in her 70s with renal cell carcinoma.

This chain joins TRBV6-1 and TRBJ1-1; weak D call: TRBD1 (5 bases). CDR3 length equals 14 residues. The germline CDR1 and CDR2 sequences are MNHNS and SASEGT. Trimming left V 8 bases short and J 5 bases short, with 18 bases between. CDR3 amino acids: CASDPRASGTEAFF. For the CDR3, the DNA is TGTGCCAGCGACCCCAGGGCCAGTGGGACTGAAGCTTTCTTT.

The sample holds one count of this clone. The genes are TRBV5-1 and TRBJ1-2, with 8 positions matching TRBD1. This CDR3 has 15 amino acids. Germline V gene lookup returns CDR1 SGHRS and CDR2 YFSETQ. The V gene end was trimmed by 3 bases and the J gene end by 5 bases; junction bases not matched to a gene: 9. As DNA, the CDR3 is TGCGCCAGCAGCTCGACCTGGGACAGGACATATGGCTACACCTTC. It specifies CASSSTWDRTYGYTF. Full variable domain (outside the CDR3, taken from reference TRBV5-1 and TRBJ1-2): KAGVTQTPRYLIKTRGQQVTLSCSPISGHRSVSWYQQTPGQGLQFLFEYFSETQRNKGNFPGRFSGRQFSNSRSEMNVSTLELGDSALYLCASSSTWDRTYGYTFGSGTRLTVV.

The chain links TRBV10-3 to TRBJ2-7; 7 nucleotides align to TRBD2. V was clipped by 6 bases and J by 3 bases; unmatched bases: 11. Germline CDR1 is ENHRY and CDR2 is SYGVKD. CDR3 length equals 15 residues. CDR3 protein: CAIRGRGSPGYEQYF. The CDR3 nucleotides are TGTGCCATCAGGGGGAGGGGCTCCCCGGGCTACGAGCAGTACTTC.

The chain couples TRBV6-1 to TRBJ2-7; 7 bases align to TRBD1. The germline V gene has CDR1 MNHNS and CDR2 SASEGT. Trimming removed 0 bases from V and 3 bases from J; junction bases left unmatched: 2. This CDR3 is 14 amino acids long. CDR3: CASSEAGQLYEQYF. The CDR3 bases are TGTGCCAGCAGTGAAGCGGGACAGCTCTACGAGCAGTACTTC.

The rearrangement uses TRBV7-2 and TRBJ2-3; 8 bases line up with TRBD2. The CDR3 is made up of 15 amino acids. CDR1 and CDR2 from the germline V gene are SGHTA and FQGNSA. The junction had 5 bases not matched to a gene; V was cut back by 3 bases and J by 3 bases. CDR3 protein: CASSFTGGPTDTQYF. Here the CDR3 DNA reads TGTGCCAGCAGCTTCACGGGGGGGCCAACAGATACGCAGTATTTT.

The chain's CDR3 is CASSLGGFDRFTEAFF. DNA of the CDR3: TGTGCCAGCAGCTTGGGGGGATTCGACAGGTTTACTGAAGCTTTCTTT. This chain connects TRBV5-4 to TRBJ1-1, with TRBD1 as a possible D gene (6 bases). The germline V and J ends were trimmed by 0 bases and 5 bases, with 17 bases remaining between them. Per germline, CDR1 SGHNT and CDR2 YYREEE (reference sequence). CDR3 length equals 16 residues.

This clone came up once. This sequence joins TRBV2 and TRBJ2-5; D unresolved. Germline V gene lookup returns CDR1 SNHLY and CDR2 FYNNEI. V was clipped by 7 bases and J by 1 base, with 10 bases between them. CDR3 length: 13 amino acids. As DNA, the CDR3 is TGTGCCAGCACCCGAACCCCCCAAGAGACCCAGTACTTC. Translated: CASTRTPQETQYF.

V and J are TRBV30 and TRBJ1-6; D gene ambiguous. Trimming shortened V by 4 bases and J by 3 bases, and 7 bases separated the two germline ends. Germline values: CDR1 GTSNPN, CDR2 SVGIG (reference sequence). There are 13 residues in the CDR3. CDR3 coding DNA: TGTGCCTGGACGAGCGGCTATAATTCACCCCTCCACTTT. Residues: CAWTSGYNSPLHF.

The V and J genes are TRBV27 and TRBJ2-5, with TRBD2 identical over 15 bases. Germline-derived CDR1 and CDR2 are MNHEY and SMNVEV (reference sequence). Trimming cost V 5 bases and J 4 bases; bases outside gene matches: 5. The CDR3 sequence is 16 residues long. CDR3 nucleotides: TGTGCCAGCAGTCTCGGACTAGCGGGGGGGGGAGAGACCCAGTACTTC. Amino acid sequence: CASSLGLAGGGETQYF.

The sample holds a few counts of this clone. The chain is built from TRBV6-1 and TRBJ1-1; no firm D call. The germline V gene has CDR1 MNHNS and CDR2 SASEGT. This CDR3 comprises 13 residues. Trimming pared 2 bases from V and 0 bases from J, leaving 4 bases between. The chain's CDR3 is CASSERLNTEAFF. The CDR3 region has the DNA TGTGCCAGCAGTGAACGTCTGAACACTGAAGCTTTCTTT.

The chain has TRBV5-1 and TRBJ2-2; 8 bases agree with TRBD1. Trimming at V came to 2 bases and at J to 12 bases, leaving 12 bases not matched to a gene. Germline CDR1 reads SGHRS; CDR2 reads YFSETQ. The CDR3 totals 15 residues. CDR3 bases: TGCGCCAGCAGCTTAGACAGGGGCACACCGGGGAAGCTGTTTTTT. Protein product: CASSLDRGTPGKLFF.

The V call is TRBV10-2, the J call TRBJ1-6; tentative D call: TRBD1 (6 bases). The V gene lost 2 bases and the J gene lost 5 bases, with 16 bases spanning the gap. The CDR3 runs to 17 residues. Germline values: CDR1 WSHSY, CDR2 SAAADI. CDR3 nucleotide sequence: TGCGCCAGCAGTGAGCGGGTGGGGGGCCCTAATAATTCACCCCTCCACTTT. The encoded protein is CASSERVGGPNNSPLHF.

The chain has TRBV2 and TRBJ2-1; D gene ambiguous. Germline CDR1 is SNHLY and CDR2 is FYNNEI. Trimming cost V 1 base and J 9 bases, with 4 bases left between them. There are 11 residues in the CDR3. CDR3 in amino acids: CASSEEGEQFF. Here the CDR3 DNA reads TGTGCCAGCAGTGAAGAAGGTGAGCAGTTCTTC.

The chain recombines TRBV5-1 with TRBJ2-5, with 12 nucleotides matching TRBD2. The length of the CDR3 is 18 residues. The V gene end was trimmed by 0 bases and the J gene end by 1 base; junction bases not matched to a gene: 7. CDR1 and CDR2 from the germline V gene are SGHRS and YFSETQ. CDR3 nucleotides: TGCGCCAGCAGCTTGGTCGCTAGCGGGGGGGCGGGCCAAGAGACCCAGTACTTC. It yields the protein CASSLVASGGAGQETQYF.

The chain recombines TRBV15 with TRBJ1-1; no definite D call. Looked up from germline, CDR1 is LNHNV and CDR2 is YYDKDF (reference sequence). V lost 6 bases and J 1 base, leaving 15 bases between the germline ends. The CDR3 contains 15 residues. The CDR3 loop reads CATRLLIRTNTEAFF. In DNA form, the CDR3 reads TGTGCCACCAGGTTATTGATCCGAACGAACACTGAAGCTTTCTTT.

This clone has just a few counts. The V gene is TRBV30, the J gene TRBJ2-5; D possibly matches TRBD1 or TRBD2 (6 bases each). The germline V gene has CDR1 GTSNPN and CDR2 SVGIG (reference sequence). Trimming cost V 3 bases and J 5 bases, with 16 bases left between them. CDR3 length equals 14 residues. CDR3 DNA: TGTGCCTGGAGACCCCCGGGGGCGGGGGAGACCCAGTACTTC. Translated, it gives CAWRPPGAGETQYF.

The chain employs TRBV11-2 and TRBJ2-7; 7 positions agree with TRBD1. The V gene's germline CDR1 is SGHAT and CDR2 FQNNGV. V shed 5 bases, J shed 4 bases, and the junction held 8 bases outside the gene matches. The CDR3 covers 14 residues. The DNA of the CDR3 is TGTGCCAGCAGCCATACAGGGGCGCGGTACGAGCAGTACTTC. Protein sequence: CASSHTGARYEQYF.

The count of this clone is one. This rearrangement joins TRBV9 to TRBJ1-3; 8 bases are a match to TRBD1. This CDR3 has 17 residues. CDR1 and CDR2 from the germline V gene are SGDLS and YYNGEE. The trim removed 4 bases at V and 1 base at J, leaving 10 bases unmatched. The CDR3 DNA reads TGTGCCAGCAGCTTTCAAGGACAGGGAGGATCTGGAAACACCATATATTTT. Protein: CASSFQGQGGSGNTIYF.

The chain links TRBV28 to TRBJ1-1; 7 nucleotides line up with TRBD1. V lost 3 bases, J lost 0 bases, and 10 bases stayed unmatched. Germline V gene lookup returns CDR1 MDHEN and CDR2 SYDVKM. CDR3 length: 17 residues. As DNA, the CDR3 is TGTGCCAGCAGTTTGCCGACAGGGAGTTGGCTGAACACTGAAGCTTTCTTT. Amino acids: CASSLPTGSWLNTEAFF.

The chain employs TRBV2 and TRBJ2-7; D call uncertain. CDR3 length: 14 residues. Trimming pared 1 base from V and 0 bases from J, leaving 7 bases between. CDR1 SNHLY and CDR2 FYNNEI come from the germline V gene. The DNA of the CDR3 is TGTGCCAGCAGTGAAGTTAACCTCTCCTACGAGCAGTACTTC. Its translation: CASSEVNLSYEQYF.

This rearrangement joins TRBV30 to TRBJ2-7; D possibly matches TRBD1 or TRBD2 (5 bases each). Germline V lookup: CDR1 GTSNPN, CDR2 SVGIG (reference sequence). Between the trimmed V and J ends, which lost 1 base and 0 bases, there was a span of 7 bases. This CDR3 is 13 amino acids long. The CDR3 DNA is TGTGCCTGGAGTGCCGGGACCTCCTACGAGCAGTACTTC. It encodes CAWSAGTSYEQYF. Looking up the rest from reference TRBV30 and TRBJ2-7 gives the full variable domain: SQTIHQWPATLVQPVGSPLSLECTVEGTSNPNLYWYRQAAGRGLQLLFYSVGIGQISSEVPQNLSASRPQDRQFILSSKKLLLSDSGFYLCAWSAGTSYEQYFGPGTRLTVT.

The genes are TRBV5-8 and TRBJ2-1; 14 positions agree with TRBD2. CDR3 length equals 17 residues. CDR1 and CDR2 (germline): SGHTS, YDEGEE. The trim removed 4 bases at V and 7 bases at J, leaving 10 bases unmatched. CDR3 region: CASSPYLGLAGANEQFF. CDR3 nucleotides: TGTGCCAGCAGCCCGTACCTGGGACTAGCGGGGGCGAATGAGCAGTTCTTC.

The chain joins TRBV6-1 to TRBJ1-2, with 8 bases lining up with TRBD1. Germline CDR1 MNHNS, CDR2 SASEGT. With 6 bases clipped from V and 8 bases from J, the junction kept 8 bases outside the gene matches. The CDR3 length is 13 residues. CDR3 nucleotides: TGTGCCAGCAGGGCGACAGGGGCCCCCGGCTACACCTTC. Its translation: CASRATGAPGYTF.

This chain connects TRBV15 to TRBJ1-2; D might be TRBD1 (6 bases). V was trimmed by 4 bases and J by 4 bases, leaving 10 bases between them. Germline V gene sequence: CDR1 LNHNV, CDR2 YYDKDF (reference sequence). This CDR3 spans 13 amino acids. CDR3 bases: TGTGCCACCAGCAAGGGGGGCGGCTATGGCTACACCTTC. Its translation is CATSKGGGYGYTF.

V usage is TRBV11-3 and J usage is TRBJ1-1; tentative D call: TRBD1 (5 bases). CDR1 and CDR2 from the germline V gene are SGHNT and YENEEA. Trimming removed 0 bases from V and 1 base from J, with 12 bases in between. CDR3 length: 16 amino acids. In DNA, the CDR3 is TGTGCCAGCAGCTTAGAGGGGGGGGTCCCGAACACTGAAGCTTTCTTT. It yields the protein CASSLEGGVPNTEAFF.

The chain carries TRBV4-1 and TRBJ2-7; D ambiguous. Trimming left V 0 bases short and J 1 base short, with 7 bases between. This CDR3 is 14 amino acids long. Germline CDR1 MGHRA, CDR2 YSYEKL. The CDR3: CASSQDPSSYEQYF. CDR3 in DNA: TGCGCCAGCAGCCAAGATCCGAGTTCCTACGAGCAGTACTTC.

V gene TRBV19 combines with J gene TRBJ2-7; the D gene is possibly TRBD2 (5 bases). Germline CDR1 LNHDA, CDR2 SQIVND (reference sequence). The ends were cut back, 3 bases at V and 0 bases at J, with 12 bases in the middle. The CDR3 is 15 residues long. Here the CDR3 reads CASSILAKSSYEQYF. In nucleotides, the CDR3 is TGTGCCAGTAGTATTCTAGCCAAGAGCTCCTACGAGCAGTACTTC.

The chain employs TRBV6-6 and TRBJ1-1; maybe TRBD1 (5 bases). The V gene lost 4 bases and the J gene lost 0 bases, with 6 bases spanning the gap. This CDR3 is built from 13 residues. CDR1 and CDR2 (germline): MNHNY, SVGAGI (reference sequence). CDR3: CASSLQVNTEAFF. DNA for the CDR3: TGTGCCAGCAGTTTACAGGTGAACACTGAAGCTTTCTTT.

This chain uses TRBV28 with TRBJ1-3, with 7 positions matching TRBD1. V lost 7 bases, J lost 2 bases, and 8 bases stayed unmatched. CDR1 and CDR2 from the germline V gene are MDHEN and SYDVKM. The CDR3 has 15 amino acids. In DNA form, the CDR3 reads TGTGCCAGCAACTCCGACAGGGTGCCTGGAAACACCATATATTTT. It is translated as CASNSDRVPGNTIYF.

V gene TRBV4-3 combines with J gene TRBJ2-3, with 7 bases aligning to TRBD2. CDR3 length equals 16 residues. Germline CDR1 is LGHNA and CDR2 is YSLEER. The V and J ends lost 0 bases and 3 bases, in that order; junction bases with no gene match: 6. For the CDR3, the DNA is TGCGCCAGCAGCCAAGATTATGGACTAGTGACAGATACGCAGTATTTT. Residues: CASSQDYGLVTDTQYF.

This chain uses TRBV28 with TRBJ1-2, with D maybe TRBD1 (5 bases). Trimming left V 4 bases short and J 7 bases short, with 7 bases between. Germline CDR1 reads MDHEN; CDR2 reads SYDVKM. CDR3 length: 11 residues. The CDR3 DNA reads as TGTGCCAGCAGTTCGAGGGGTGGCTACACCTTC. It specifies CASSSRGGYTF.

In DNA, the CDR3 is TGTGCCAGCACTATGGTTCCCTCTGGGGCCAACGTCCTGACTTTC. This translates into CASTMVPSGANVLTF. V gene TRBV7-2 combines with J gene TRBJ2-6; no clear D gene. This CDR3 has 15 residues. Per the germline V gene, CDR1 is SGHTA and CDR2 is FQGNSA. With 7 bases removed from V and 0 bases from J, the gap between germline ends came to 10 bases.